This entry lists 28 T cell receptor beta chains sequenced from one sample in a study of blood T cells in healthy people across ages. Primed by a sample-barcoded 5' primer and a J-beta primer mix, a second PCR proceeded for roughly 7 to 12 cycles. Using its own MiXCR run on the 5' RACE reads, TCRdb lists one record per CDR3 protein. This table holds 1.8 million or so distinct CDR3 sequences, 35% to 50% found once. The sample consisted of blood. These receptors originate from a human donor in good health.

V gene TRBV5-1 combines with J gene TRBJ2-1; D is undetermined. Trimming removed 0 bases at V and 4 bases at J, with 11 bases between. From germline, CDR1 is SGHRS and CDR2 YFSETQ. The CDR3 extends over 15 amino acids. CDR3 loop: CASSLAAAGYNEQFF. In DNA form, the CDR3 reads TGCGCCAGCAGCTTGGCGGCGGCCGGATACAATGAGCAGTTCTTC.

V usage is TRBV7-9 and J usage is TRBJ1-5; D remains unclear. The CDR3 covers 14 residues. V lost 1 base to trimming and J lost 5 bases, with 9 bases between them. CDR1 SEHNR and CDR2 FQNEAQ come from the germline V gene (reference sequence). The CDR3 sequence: CASSLGPDDQPQHF. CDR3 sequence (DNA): TGTGCCAGCAGCTTAGGGCCAGATGATCAGCCCCAGCATTTT.

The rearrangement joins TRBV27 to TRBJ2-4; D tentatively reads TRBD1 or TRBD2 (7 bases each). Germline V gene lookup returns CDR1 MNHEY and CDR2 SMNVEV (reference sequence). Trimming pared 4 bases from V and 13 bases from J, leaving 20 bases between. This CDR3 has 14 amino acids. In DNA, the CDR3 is TGTGCCAGCAGTTGGGGACAGTGGGACTACGGGCAGTACTTC. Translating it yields CASSWGQWDYGQYF.

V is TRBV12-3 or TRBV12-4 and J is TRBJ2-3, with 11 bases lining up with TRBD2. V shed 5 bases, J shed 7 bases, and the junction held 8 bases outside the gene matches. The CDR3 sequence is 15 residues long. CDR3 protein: CASSPASGGWYTQYF. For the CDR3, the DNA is TGTGCCAGCAGTCCCGCTAGCGGGGGGTGGTATACGCAGTATTTT.

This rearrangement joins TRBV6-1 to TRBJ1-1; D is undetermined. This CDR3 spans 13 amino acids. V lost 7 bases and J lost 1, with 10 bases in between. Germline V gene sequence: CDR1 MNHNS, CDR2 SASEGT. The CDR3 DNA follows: TGTGCCAGCAAAGTTCTTCCGAACACTGAAGCTTTCTTT. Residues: CASKVLPNTEAFF.

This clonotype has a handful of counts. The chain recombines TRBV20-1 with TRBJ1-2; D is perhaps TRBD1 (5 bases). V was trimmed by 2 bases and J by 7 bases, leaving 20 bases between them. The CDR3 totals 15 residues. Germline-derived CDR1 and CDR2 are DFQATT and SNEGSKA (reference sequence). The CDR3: CSARPRGLTVGGYTF. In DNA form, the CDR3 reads TGCAGTGCTAGACCCCGGGGCCTCACGGTTGGTGGCTACACCTTC.

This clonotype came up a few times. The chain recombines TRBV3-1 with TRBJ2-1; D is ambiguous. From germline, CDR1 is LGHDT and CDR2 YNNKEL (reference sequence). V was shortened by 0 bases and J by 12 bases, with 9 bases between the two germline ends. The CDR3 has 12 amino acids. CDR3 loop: CASSQDGFTQFF. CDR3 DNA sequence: TGTGCCAGCAGCCAAGACGGATTTACGCAGTTCTTC.

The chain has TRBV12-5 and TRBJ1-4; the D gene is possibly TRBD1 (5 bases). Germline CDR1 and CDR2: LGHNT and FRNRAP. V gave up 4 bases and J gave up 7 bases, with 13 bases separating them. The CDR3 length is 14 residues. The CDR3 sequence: CASGSYGTIEKLFF. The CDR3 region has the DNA TGTGCTAGTGGTTCGTATGGGACGATTGAAAAACTGTTTTTT.

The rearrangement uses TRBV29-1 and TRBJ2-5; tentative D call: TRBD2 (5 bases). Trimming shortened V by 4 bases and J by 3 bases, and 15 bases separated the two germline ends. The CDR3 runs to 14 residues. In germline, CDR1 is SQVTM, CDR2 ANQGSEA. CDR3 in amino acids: CSVGSGYGEETQYF. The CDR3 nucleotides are TGCAGCGTTGGTTCGGGGTATGGGGAAGAGACCCAGTACTTC.

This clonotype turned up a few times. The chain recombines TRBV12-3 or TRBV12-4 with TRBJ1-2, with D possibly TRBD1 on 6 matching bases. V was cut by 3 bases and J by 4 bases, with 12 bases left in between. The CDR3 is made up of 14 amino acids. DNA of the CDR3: TGTGCCAGCAGTTTTGGGGGCTCGGGCTATGGCTACACCTTC. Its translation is CASSFGGSGYGYTF.

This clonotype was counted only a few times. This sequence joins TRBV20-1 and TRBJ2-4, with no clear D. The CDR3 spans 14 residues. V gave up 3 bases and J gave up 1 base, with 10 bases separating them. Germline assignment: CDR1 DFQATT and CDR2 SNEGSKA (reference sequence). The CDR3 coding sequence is TGCAGTGCTAGGGGTGAGGACGCCAAAAACATTCAGTACTTC. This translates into CSARGEDAKNIQYF.

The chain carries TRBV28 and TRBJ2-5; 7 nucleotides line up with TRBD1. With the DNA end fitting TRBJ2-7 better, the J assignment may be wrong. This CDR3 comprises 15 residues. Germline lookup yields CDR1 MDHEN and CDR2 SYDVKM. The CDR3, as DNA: TGTGCCAGCAGCCCCCCAGGGACAGATCTCTACGAGCAGTACTTC. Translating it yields CASSPPGTDLYEQYF.

CDR3 nucleotides: TGTGCCAGCAGTGGGTCCTTTCGGGGCTCCTACGAGCAGTACTTC. Amino acids: CASSGSFRGSYEQYF. The V call is TRBV28, the J call TRBJ2-4; D may be TRBD2 (5 bases). The end of the DNA aligns better with TRBJ2-7, so the J call may be wrong. The CDR3 contains 15 residues. Per the germline V gene, CDR1 is MDHEN and CDR2 is SYDVKM.

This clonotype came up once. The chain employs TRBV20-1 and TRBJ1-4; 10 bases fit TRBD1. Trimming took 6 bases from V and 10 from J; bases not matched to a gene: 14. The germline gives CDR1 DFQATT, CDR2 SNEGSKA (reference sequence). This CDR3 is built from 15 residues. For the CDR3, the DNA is TGCAGTGCAAAAGCGACAGGGGGCGCGACTGGAAAACTGTTTTTT. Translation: CSAKATGGATGKLFF.

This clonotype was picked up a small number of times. CDR3 protein: CASSSTGVMETQYF. The CDR3 nucleotides are TGTGCCAGCAGCTCGACAGGGGTGATGGAGACCCAGTACTTC. The chain joins TRBV7-9 to TRBJ2-5; 8 bases map to TRBD1. This CDR3 spans 14 amino acids. Trimming took 4 bases from V and 5 from J; bases not matched to a gene: 6. Per germline, CDR1 SEHNR and CDR2 FQNEAQ (reference sequence). Filled out from reference TRBV7-9 and TRBJ2-5, the complete variable domain reads DTGVSQNPRHKITKRGQNVTFRCDPISEHNRLYWYRQTLGQGPEFLTYFQNEAQLEKSRLLSDRFSAERPKGSFSTLEIQRTEQGDSAMYLCASSSTGVMETQYFGPGTRLLVL.

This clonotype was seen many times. This CDR3 is CASSLAGFNYGYTF. The CDR3 DNA follows: TGTGCCAGCAGCTTAGCGGGATTTAACTATGGCTACACCTTC. V is TRBV7-2 and J is TRBJ1-2; D is undetermined. The V gene's germline CDR1 is SGHTA and CDR2 FQGNSA. The CDR3 spans 14 residues. V was cut by 0 bases and J by 1 base, with 6 bases left in between.

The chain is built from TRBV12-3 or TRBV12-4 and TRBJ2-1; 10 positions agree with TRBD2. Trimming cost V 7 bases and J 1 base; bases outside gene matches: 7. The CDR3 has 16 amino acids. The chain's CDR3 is CASTKPTSGSYNEQFF. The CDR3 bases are TGTGCCAGCACGAAACCGACTAGCGGGTCCTACAATGAGCAGTTCTTC.

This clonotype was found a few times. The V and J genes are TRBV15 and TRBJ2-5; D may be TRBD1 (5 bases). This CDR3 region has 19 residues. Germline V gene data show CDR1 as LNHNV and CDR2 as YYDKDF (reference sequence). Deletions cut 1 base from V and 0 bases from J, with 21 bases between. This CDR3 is CATSRVDQDAGPNQETQYF. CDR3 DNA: TGTGCCACCAGCAGAGTAGATCAAGATGCAGGGCCCAACCAAGAGACCCAGTACTTC.

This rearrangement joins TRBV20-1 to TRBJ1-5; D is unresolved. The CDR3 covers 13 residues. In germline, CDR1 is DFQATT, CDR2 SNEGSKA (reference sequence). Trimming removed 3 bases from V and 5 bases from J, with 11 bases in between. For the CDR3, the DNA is TGCAGTGCTAGGCCGGCTCGATATCAGCCCCAGCATTTT. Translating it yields CSARPARYQPQHF.

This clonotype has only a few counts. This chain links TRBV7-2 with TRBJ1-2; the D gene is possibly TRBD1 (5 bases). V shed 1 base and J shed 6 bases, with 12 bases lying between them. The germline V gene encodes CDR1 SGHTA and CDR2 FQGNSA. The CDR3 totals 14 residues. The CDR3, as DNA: TGTGCCAGCAGCTTAGAGGCAGGGTTGGATGGCTACACCTTC. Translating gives CASSLEAGLDGYTF.

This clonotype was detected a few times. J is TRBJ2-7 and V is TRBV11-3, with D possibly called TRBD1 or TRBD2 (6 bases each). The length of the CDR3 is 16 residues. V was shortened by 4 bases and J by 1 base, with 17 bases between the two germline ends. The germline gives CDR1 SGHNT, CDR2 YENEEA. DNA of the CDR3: TGTGCCAGCAGCTGGAGGGGACATACAGATTCCTACGAGCAGTACTTC. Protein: CASSWRGHTDSYEQYF.

As DNA, the CDR3 is TGTGCCAGCAGCCAAGATTTAATGGGGAATACGCAGTATTTT. It translates to CASSQDLMGNTQYF. This chain connects TRBV4-2 to TRBJ2-3; D remains ambiguous. This CDR3 is built from 14 residues. V was pared by 0 bases and J by 7 bases, with 11 bases between. The germline CDR1 and CDR2 sequences are LGHNA and YNFKEQ.

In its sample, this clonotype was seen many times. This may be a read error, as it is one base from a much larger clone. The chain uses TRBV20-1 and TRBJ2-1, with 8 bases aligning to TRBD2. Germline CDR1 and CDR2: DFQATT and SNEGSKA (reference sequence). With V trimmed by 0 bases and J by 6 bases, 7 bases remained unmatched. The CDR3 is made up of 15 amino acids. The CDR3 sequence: CSAREGRGDVNEQFF. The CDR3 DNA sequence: TGCAGTGCTAGAGAGGGGCGGGGGGACGTCAATGAGCAGTTCTTC.

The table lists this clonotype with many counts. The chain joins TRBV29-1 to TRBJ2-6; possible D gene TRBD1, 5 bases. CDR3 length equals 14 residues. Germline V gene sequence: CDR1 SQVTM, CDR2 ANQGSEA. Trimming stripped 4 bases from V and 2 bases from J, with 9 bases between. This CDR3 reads CSVAGAPGANVLTF. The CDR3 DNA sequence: TGCAGCGTTGCTGGGGCCCCTGGGGCCAACGTCCTGACTTTC.

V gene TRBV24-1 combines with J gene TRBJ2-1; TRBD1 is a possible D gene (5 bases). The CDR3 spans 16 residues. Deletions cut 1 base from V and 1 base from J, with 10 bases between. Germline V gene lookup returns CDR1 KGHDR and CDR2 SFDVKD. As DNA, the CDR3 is TGTGCCACCAGTGATTTCGACAGTTCTTCCTACAATGAGCAGTTCTTC. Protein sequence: CATSDFDSSSYNEQFF.

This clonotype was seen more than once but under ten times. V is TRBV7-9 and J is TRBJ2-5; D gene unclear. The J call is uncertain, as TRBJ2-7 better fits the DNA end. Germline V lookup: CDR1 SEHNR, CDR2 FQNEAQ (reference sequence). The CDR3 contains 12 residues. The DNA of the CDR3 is TGTGCCAGCAGCTTAGATCGTCACGAGCAGTACTTC. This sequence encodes CASSLDRHEQYF.

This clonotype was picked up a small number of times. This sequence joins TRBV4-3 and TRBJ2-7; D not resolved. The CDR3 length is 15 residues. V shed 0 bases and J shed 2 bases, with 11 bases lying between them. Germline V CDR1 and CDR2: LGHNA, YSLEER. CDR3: CASSQDRNTPYEQYF. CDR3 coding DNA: TGCGCCAGCAGCCAAGATCGGAACACCCCCTACGAGCAGTACTTC.

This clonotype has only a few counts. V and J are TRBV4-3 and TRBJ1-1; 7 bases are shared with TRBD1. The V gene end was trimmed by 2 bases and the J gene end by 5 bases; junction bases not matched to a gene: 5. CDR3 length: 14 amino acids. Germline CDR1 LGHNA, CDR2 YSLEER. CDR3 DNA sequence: TGCGCCAGCAGCCAATACAGGGGAGGAACTGAAGCTTTCTTT. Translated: CASSQYRGGTEAFF.